Each of the 14 T cell receptor beta chains below was sequenced from the same sample in a study of T cells in Graves' hyperthyroidism and ophthalmopathy. Amplified TCR beta CDR3 regions derived from RNA transcripts. First-round RT-PCR targeting the TCR CDR3 was performed with the HTBI primer set. TCRdb itself ran the multiplex PCR reads through MiXCR, one entry per CDR3 protein. Among hundreds of thousands of distinct CDR3 sequences listed, 11% to 15% were seen once. The specimen was blood. These receptors came from a woman under 30 with Graves' hyperthyroidism.

This clonotype was found many times. The chain links TRBV7-3 to TRBJ2-1, with 9 positions matching TRBD2. Germline CDR1 and CDR2: SGHTA and FQGTGA. The CDR3 spans 16 residues. The J segment lost 1 base and the V segment lost 5 bases, leaving 6 bases of the junction unmatched. For the CDR3, the DNA is TGTGCCAGCAGCCCCCGGCTAGCGGGATCCTACAATGAGCAGTTCTTC. It translates to CASSPRLAGSYNEQFF.

This clonotype was seen more than once but under ten times. The chain employs TRBV2 and TRBJ1-5, with 7 nucleotides matching TRBD1. Germline V gives CDR1 SNHLY, CDR2 FYNNEI. The trim removed 6 bases at V and 5 bases at J, leaving 10 bases unmatched. The CDR3 has 15 residues. The CDR3 DNA is TGTGCCAGCAGCCGACAGGGACTAACTGATCAGCCCCAGCATTTT. Protein product: CASSRQGLTDQPQHF.

This clonotype was seen repeatedly, ten times or more. The chain is built from TRBV3-1 and TRBJ2-2, with D perhaps matching TRBD1 (5 bases). CDR1 and CDR2 (germline): LGHDT, YNNKEL (reference sequence). V shed 4 bases and J shed 2 bases, with 8 bases lying between them. CDR3 size: 14 residues. CDR3 bases: TGTGCCAGCAGCCGGGGCACCAACACCGGGGAGCTGTTTTTT. Its translation: CASSRGTNTGELFF.

The chain uses TRBV7-3 and TRBJ2-2, with 7 bases lining up with TRBD2. Trimming cost V 5 bases and J 6 bases; bases outside gene matches: 9. Germline CDR1 and CDR2: SGHTA and FQGTGA. The CDR3 covers 15 residues. In DNA form, the CDR3 reads TGTGCCAGCAGCCGCGGGGAGGGTAGGGCCGGGGAGCTGTTTTTT. Translation: CASSRGEGRAGELFF.

This clonotype was seen a few times. Sequence at one end of the junction differs from germline and may be a read error. The chain couples TRBV24-1 to TRBJ2-1; TRBD2 matches at 9 bases. The CDR3 covers 15 residues. Per the germline V gene, CDR1 is KGHDR and CDR2 is SFDVKD. The CDR3: CATSALTSGYNEQFF. CDR3 sequence (DNA): TGTGCCACCAGTGCTTTGACTAGCGGATACAATGAGCAGTTCTTC.

The table lists this clonotype with a few counts. The chain carries TRBV2 and TRBJ2-7, with D unclear. V was trimmed by 1 base and J by 0 bases, leaving 7 bases between them. The V gene's germline CDR1 is SNHLY and CDR2 FYNNEI. The CDR3 spans 14 residues. CDR3 amino acids: CASSEVQDSYEQYF. CDR3 coding DNA: TGTGCCAGCAGTGAAGTCCAGGACTCCTACGAGCAGTACTTC.

This clonotype was counted a few times. The V call is TRBV20-1, the J call TRBJ2-3; 7 positions match TRBD2. Germline assignment: CDR1 DFQATT and CDR2 SNEGSKA (reference sequence). This CDR3 is built from 14 residues. V lost 2 bases to trimming and J lost 6 bases; unmatched junction nucleotides: 8. This chain's CDR3 is CSARSGREMDTQYF. CDR3 DNA sequence: TGCAGTGCTAGAAGTGGGCGGGAGATGGATACGCAGTATTTT.

The table lists this clonotype with many counts. The chain has TRBV6-2 or TRBV6-3 and TRBJ2-7; no clear D gene. This CDR3 is 11 amino acids long. The germline V gene encodes CDR1 MNHEY and CDR2 SVGEGT. Trimming cost V 6 bases and J 5 bases, with 8 bases left between them. CDR3 loop: CASSFIDEQYF. CDR3 sequence (DNA): TGTGCCAGCAGCTTTATCGACGAGCAGTACTTC.

This clonotype was picked up a small number of times. This chain uses TRBV5-1 with TRBJ2-1; a weak D match, TRBD1 (5 bases). V dropped 5 bases and J dropped 2 bases, with 11 bases sitting between them. Germline V gene lookup returns CDR1 SGHRS and CDR2 YFSETQ. The CDR3 runs to 14 residues. The CDR3 region is CASSRKGTYNEQFF. The CDR3 DNA follows: TGCGCCAGCAGTAGAAAGGGGACCTACAATGAGCAGTTCTTC.

This chain uses TRBV12-3 or TRBV12-4 with TRBJ2-5; D uncertain. The CDR3 length is 11 residues. The V end was cut by 6 bases, the J end by 8 bases, with 10 bases between. CDR3: CASRNKGTQYF. Here the CDR3 DNA reads TGTGCCAGCAGAAACAAAGGAACCCAGTACTTC.

This clonotype has only a few counts. This chain joins TRBV30 and TRBJ2-7, with 10 bases aligning to TRBD2. The germline V gene encodes CDR1 GTSNPN and CDR2 SVGIG (reference sequence). The V gene end was trimmed by 4 bases and the J gene end by 6 bases; junction bases not matched to a gene: 9. The CDR3 sequence is 14 residues long. The CDR3 sequence is CAWMRAGGPSEQYF. The CDR3 DNA is TGTGCCTGGATGCGAGCGGGAGGGCCTTCCGAGCAGTACTTC.

This clonotype has a handful of counts. The V call is TRBV29-1, the J call TRBJ2-5; D could derive from TRBD1 or TRBD2 (5 bases each). Trimming stripped 4 bases from V and 0 bases from J, with 21 bases between. This CDR3 is 17 amino acids long. Germline V gene sequence: CDR1 SQVTM, CDR2 ANQGSEA. CDR3 sequence (DNA): TGCAGCGTTGCGGAGCAGGTAAAGGGACCGTACCAAGAGACCCAGTACTTC. Its translation is CSVAEQVKGPYQETQYF.

This clonotype showed up many times. The chain has TRBV18 and TRBJ2-7; D not certain. The CDR3 runs to 12 residues. Trimming took 6 bases from V and 3 from J, leaving 9 bases between them. Germline values: CDR1 KGHSH, CDR2 LQKENI. The CDR3 reads CASSSTNYEQYF. As DNA, the CDR3 is TGTGCCAGCTCCTCGACAAACTACGAGCAGTACTTC.

The chain has TRBV7-6 and TRBJ2-3, with no clear D. Trimming shortened V by 4 bases and J by 6 bases, and 11 bases separated the two germline ends. The CDR3 extends over 13 amino acids. CDR1 and CDR2 (germline): SGHVS, FNYEAQ. CDR3 loop: CASSSTVGDTQYF. Written as DNA, the CDR3 is TGTGCCAGCAGCTCGACCGTAGGGGATACGCAGTATTTT.